What follows are 8 T cell receptor beta chains derived from one specimen sequenced in a study of breast tumors, draining lymph nodes, adjacent tissues. Using its own MiXCR run on the multiplex PCR reads, TCRdb lists one record per CDR3 protein. The sample shows 200,000 or so distinct CDR3 sequences, 25% to 40% of them seen only once. Axillary draining lymph nodes of breast cancer patients supplied the node samples. What was sequenced was axillary lymph node tissue. The receptors stem from a female donor with breast cancer. Some clones in this sample may be carry-over from other donors' samples.

This clonotype appeared many times. The chain carries TRBV28 and TRBJ1-2; D is unclear. CDR1 and CDR2 (germline): MDHEN, SYDVKM. This CDR3 region has 14 residues. V dropped 3 bases and J dropped 3 bases, with 11 bases sitting between them. The CDR3 DNA sequence: TGTGCCAGCAGTTTGGGCGCGGTCCACTATGGCTACACCTTC. This translates into CASSLGAVHYGYTF.

This clonotype has a count of ten or more. This chain links TRBV7-2 with TRBJ2-1, with 9 bases aligning to TRBD1. The length of the CDR3 is 16 residues. Trimming removed 0 bases from V and 1 base from J; junction bases left unmatched: 1. Germline assignment: CDR1 SGHTA and CDR2 FQGNSA. CDR3 region: CASSLAGTGSYNEQFF. As DNA, the CDR3 is TGTGCCAGCAGCTTAGCCGGGACAGGGTCCTACAATGAGCAGTTCTTC.

This clonotype was counted ten times or more. The chain uses TRBV9 and TRBJ2-5; 8 positions agree with TRBD1. The CDR3 is made up of 17 amino acids. Germline V gene lookup returns CDR1 SGDLS and CDR2 YYNGEE. J lost 4 bases, V lost 2 bases, and 13 bases had no gene match. In nucleotides, the CDR3 is TGTGCCAGCAGCGTCGGGACAGGAGGGCGATCCCGAGAGACCCAGTACTTC. Residues: CASSVGTGGRSRETQYF.

This clonotype was observed many times. This sequence joins TRBV20-1 and TRBJ2-7; either TRBD1 or TRBD2 may fit D (5 bases each). Per the germline V gene, CDR1 is DFQATT and CDR2 is SNEGSKA (reference sequence). Trimming left V 8 bases short and J 2 bases short, with 19 bases between. This CDR3 contains 14 residues. The CDR3 loop reads CSFRQGPPTYEQYF. The DNA of the CDR3 is TGCAGTTTCAGGCAGGGACCTCCGACCTACGAGCAGTACTTC.

This clonotype has only one observation. A much larger clone differs from this one at a single base, so this may be a read error. V and J are TRBV6-1 and TRBJ1-5; D possibly corresponds to TRBD1 (5 bases). The V end was cut by 6 bases, the J end by 5 bases, with 20 bases between. The CDR3 contains 16 residues. Germline V gives CDR1 MNHNS, CDR2 SASEGT. This CDR3 is CASREGFTGNYQPQHF. Here the CDR3 DNA reads TGTGCCAGCAGGGAGGGGTTTACAGGAAACTATCAGCCCCAGCATTTT.

There are many counts of this clonotype. The chain links TRBV9 to TRBJ2-7; possibly TRBD2 for D (6 bases). CDR3 length equals 16 residues. The V and J ends lost 0 bases and 4 bases respectively, with 17 bases between them. Germline values: CDR1 SGDLS, CDR2 YYNGEE. Written as DNA, the CDR3 is TGTGCCAGCAGCGTAGGGGCGGGAATAGGGACGTACGAGCAGTACTTC. The encoded protein is CASSVGAGIGTYEQYF.

The sample holds many counts of this clonotype. This sequence joins TRBV6-5 and TRBJ2-7; a weak D match, TRBD1 (6 bases). This CDR3 contains 17 residues. Germline-derived CDR1 and CDR2 are MNHEY and SVGAGI. V was trimmed by 6 bases and J by 0 bases, leaving 21 bases between them. The CDR3 region is CASRNWDEQGISYEQYF. The CDR3 nucleotides read TGTGCCAGCAGAAACTGGGACGAACAGGGCATCTCCTACGAGCAGTACTTC.

This clonotype was seen repeatedly, ten times or more. CDR3 sequence (DNA): TGTGCCAGCAGGACCGGGACAGGGGGGGATACGCAGTATTTT. It specifies CASRTGTGGDTQYF. The V call is TRBV12-3 or TRBV12-4, the J call TRBJ2-3, with 11 positions matching TRBD1. Losses at the gene ends were 6 bases for V and 6 bases for J; bases not matched to a gene: 5. The CDR3 is made up of 14 amino acids.